Listed below are T cell receptor beta chains from one sample, sequenced in a study of T cell changes during pregnancy in multiple sclerosis. This table comes from immunoSEQ multiplex PCR, and its TCRdb copy is limited to in-frame clones, with some not included. The sample contains fewer than 110,000 clones, approximately 90% of which appear only once. The starting material was peripheral blood, obtained in the third trimester of pregnancy. Receptor source: a female donor in good health, enrolled as a control in a pregnancy study. The CDR3 runs from the conserved cysteine through the conserved F or W. Each record gives: V gene, D gene, CDR3 length, clone size, J gene, CDR3 DNA, CDR3 protein. D genes are given only for firm matches. Size is stated for part of the rows, as once, few or many counts, or as a class when the clone is expanded.

v_gene: TRBV5-4
d_gene: NA
len: 12
abundance: NA
j_gene: TRBJ2-7
CDR3nt: TGTGCCAGCACCTCGACAGGCTACGAGCAGTACTTC
CDR3aa: CASTSTGYEQYF

v_gene: TRBV7-2
d_gene: TRBD2
len: 16
abundance: NA
j_gene: TRBJ2-7
CDR3nt: TGTGCCAGCAGCTTAGCAGGACTAGCGGGCTACTACGAGCAGTACTTC
CDR3aa: CASSLAGLAGYYEQYF

v_gene: TRBV18
d_gene: TRBD1
len: 16
abundance: NA
j_gene: TRBJ1-5
CDR3nt: TGTGCCAGCTCAGACACGACAGGGGGGAGCAATCAGCCCCAGCATTTT
CDR3aa: CASSDTTGGSNQPQHF

v_gene: TRBV27
d_gene: TRBD1
len: 14
abundance: NA
j_gene: TRBJ1-6
CDR3nt: TGTGCCAGCAGTCCAACAGGGGTAGATTCACCCCTCCACTTT
CDR3aa: CASSPTGVDSPLHF

v_gene: TRBV7-9
d_gene: NA
len: 13
abundance: NA
j_gene: TRBJ1-1
CDR3nt: TGTGCCAGCAGCTTAAGGGGAGGTGGTGAAGCTTTCTTT
CDR3aa: CASSLRGGGEAFF

v_gene: TRBV10-2
d_gene: TRBD1
len: 13
abundance: NA
j_gene: TRBJ1-5
CDR3nt: TGCGCCATTGGACAGGGCCGAAACCAGCCCCAGCATTTT
CDR3aa: CAIGQGRNQPQHF

v_gene: TRBV4-1
d_gene: NA
len: 15
abundance: NA
j_gene: TRBJ2-1
CDR3nt: TGCGCCAGCAGCCAAGAGTCAGGGGGGTACAATGAGCAGTTCTTC
CDR3aa: CASSQESGGYNEQFF

v_gene: TRBV7-3
d_gene: TRBD1
len: 22
abundance: NA
j_gene: TRBJ1-1
CDR3nt: TGTGCCAGCAGATTACCGGGGGTCCGGACAGGTATCCGGGGGCGGACGGACACTGAAGCTTTCTTT
CDR3aa: CASRLPGVRTGIRGRTDTEAFF

v_gene: TRBV14
d_gene: TRBD1
len: 16
abundance: NA
j_gene: TRBJ1-1
CDR3nt: TGTGCCAGCAGCCTGAACAGGGGGCGCAGGAGCACTGAAGCTTTCTTT
CDR3aa: CASSLNRGRRSTEAFF

v_gene: TRBV7-2
d_gene: TRBD1
len: 16
abundance: NA
j_gene: TRBJ2-7
CDR3nt: TGTGCCAGCAGAGAGGGGGACAGGGTATACTTAGGCGAGCAGTACTTC
CDR3aa: CASREGDRVYLGEQYF

v_gene: TRBV6-4
d_gene: TRBD2
len: 15
abundance: NA
j_gene: TRBJ2-1
CDR3nt: TGTGCCAGCAGTAGAGCTAGCGGGGGGGCCAATGAGCAGTTCTTC
CDR3aa: CASSRASGGANEQFF

v_gene: TRBV5-4
d_gene: NA
len: 16
abundance: once
j_gene: TRBJ2-3
CDR3nt: TGTGCCAGCAGCTTGGAAGGGACTGCGGGCCCAGATACGCAGTATTTT
CDR3aa: CASSLEGTAGPDTQYF

v_gene: TRBV7-3
d_gene: NA
len: 15
abundance: NA
j_gene: TRBJ1-2
CDR3nt: TGTGCCAGCAGCCCCGACCCCGGCGGTGCCTATGGCTACACCTTC
CDR3aa: CASSPDPGGAYGYTF

v_gene: TRBV9
d_gene: NA
len: 16
abundance: NA
j_gene: TRBJ2-6
CDR3nt: TGTGCCAGCAGCGTTCCCGGGAGCTCTGGGGCCAACGTCCTGACTTTC
CDR3aa: CASSVPGSSGANVLTF

v_gene: TRBV27
d_gene: NA
len: 13
abundance: NA
j_gene: TRBJ1-1
CDR3nt: TGTGCCAGCAGTTTTTACAGGAACACTGAAGCTTTCTTT
CDR3aa: CASSFYRNTEAFF

v_gene: TRBV7-2
d_gene: TRBD1
len: 18
abundance: NA
j_gene: TRBJ2-1
CDR3nt: TGTGCCAGCAGCTTAGCGCTAACAGGGGCCCTTACCTACAATGAGCAGTTCTTC
CDR3aa: CASSLALTGALTYNEQFF

v_gene: TRBV27
d_gene: NA
len: 13
abundance: NA
j_gene: TRBJ2-7
CDR3nt: TGTGCCAGCAGTCCACGACTAGCCTACGAGCAGTACTTC
CDR3aa: CASSPRLAYEQYF

v_gene: TRBV18
d_gene: NA
len: 14
abundance: NA
j_gene: TRBJ1-5
CDR3nt: TGTGCCAGCTCACCATCAGGGCGCAATCAGCCCCAGCATTTT
CDR3aa: CASSPSGRNQPQHF

v_gene: TRBV19
d_gene: TRBD2
len: 14
abundance: NA
j_gene: TRBJ2-1
CDR3nt: TGTGCCAGTACCTGGGCTAGCGGCTACAATGAGCAGTTCTTC
CDR3aa: CASTWASGYNEQFF

v_gene: TRBV29-1
d_gene: TRBD1
len: 12
abundance: NA
j_gene: TRBJ1-2
CDR3nt: TGCAGCTTTCGGACAGGTCGCTATGGCTACACCTTC
CDR3aa: CSFRTGRYGYTF